The rows below give T cell receptor beta chains drawn from one sample of a study of identical twins. TCRdb fed the 5' RACE reads into MiXCR, producing one record per CDR3 protein. This table has a few hundred thousand distinct CDR3 sequences, 13% to 15% appearing once. The sample was also linked to a second study, of yellow fever vaccine responses in identical twins.

Sequenced material: CD4+ T cells sorted from blood. Source of these receptors: a young woman in good health. CDR3s include the opening cysteine and the closing phenylalanine or tryptophan. The order of the fields is D gene, V gene, J gene, clone size, CDR3 protein, CDR3 DNA. D genes are given only for firm matches. Rows may omit the clone size; those that give it use once, few, many or a size class.

D gene: .; V gene: TRBV20-1; J gene: TRBJ1-5; clone size: few; CDR3 protein: CSARDGDNQPQHF; CDR3 DNA: TGCAGTGCTAGGGACGGTGACAATCAGCCCCAGCATTTT
D gene: .; V gene: TRBV7-2; J gene: TRBJ1-1; clone size: few; CDR3 protein: CASSSRGLDTEAFF; CDR3 DNA: TGTGCCAGCAGCTCACGGGGTTTAGACACTGAAGCTTTCTTT
D gene: .; V gene: TRBV15; J gene: TRBJ1-5; clone size: few; CDR3 protein: CATSRDSRGRQPQHF; CDR3 DNA: TGTGCCACCAGCAGAGATAGTAGGGGCAGGCAGCCCCAGCATTTT
D gene: .; V gene: TRBV6-1; J gene: TRBJ1-2; clone size: .; CDR3 protein: CATDSKLYGYTF; CDR3 DNA: TGTGCCACGGACAGTAAACTCTATGGCTACACCTTC
D gene: .; V gene: TRBV6-1; J gene: TRBJ1-3; clone size: .; CDR3 protein: CASSDQGSGNTIYF; CDR3 DNA: TGTGCCAGCAGTGATCAGGGATCTGGAAACACCATATATTTT
D gene: TRBD2; V gene: TRBV5-1; J gene: TRBJ2-3; clone size: .; CDR3 protein: CASSLDGTRGLDTQYF; CDR3 DNA: TGCGCCAGCAGCTTGGACGGGACTAGAGGGTTGGATACGCAGTATTTT
D gene: .; V gene: TRBV2; J gene: TRBJ1-1; clone size: few; CDR3 protein: CASSLAMGRTEAFF; CDR3 DNA: TGTGCCAGCAGCCTAGCCATGGGGCGCACTGAAGCTTTCTTT
D gene: TRBD1; V gene: TRBV2; J gene: TRBJ2-3; clone size: few; CDR3 protein: CASSEGTGLFQYF; CDR3 DNA: TGTGCCAGCAGTGAAGGGACAGGGTTATTCCAGTATTTT
D gene: .; V gene: TRBV5-1; J gene: TRBJ2-5; clone size: .; CDR3 protein: CASSLAAGAGGRGSGTQYF; CDR3 DNA: TGCGCCAGCAGCTTGGCCGCAGGGGCTGGCGGGAGAGGTAGCGGGACCCAGTACTTC
D gene: .; V gene: TRBV11-2; J gene: TRBJ1-1; clone size: few; CDR3 protein: CASSRGSEAFF; CDR3 DNA: TGTGCCAGCAGCCGGGGGAGTGAAGCTTTCTTT
D gene: .; V gene: TRBV19; J gene: TRBJ1-2; clone size: .; CDR3 protein: CASSILGGYTF; CDR3 DNA: TGTGCCAGTAGTATTCTTGGTGGCTACACCTTC
D gene: .; V gene: TRBV10-3; J gene: TRBJ1-5; clone size: many; CDR3 protein: CAISPGRVGNQPQHF; CDR3 DNA: TGTGCCATCAGTCCCGGGAGGGTTGGCAATCAGCCCCAGCATTTT
D gene: .; V gene: TRBV5-1; J gene: TRBJ2-7; clone size: .; CDR3 protein: CASSLDSGGYEQYF; CDR3 DNA: TGCGCCAGCAGCTTGGATAGCGGTGGCTACGAGCAGTACTTC
D gene: .; V gene: TRBV12-3/TRBV12-4; J gene: TRBJ1-1; clone size: many; CDR3 protein: CASTKTVNTEAFF; CDR3 DNA: TGTGCCAGCACCAAGACAGTGAACACTGAAGCTTTCTTT
D gene: .; V gene: TRBV28; J gene: TRBJ2-1; clone size: few; CDR3 protein: CASKADGNEQFF; CDR3 DNA: TGTGCCTCGAAAGCTGATGGGAATGAGCAGTTCTTC
D gene: TRBD2; V gene: TRBV3-1; J gene: TRBJ2-1; clone size: .; CDR3 protein: CASSQTALAGDHNEQFF; CDR3 DNA: TGTGCCAGCAGCCAGACAGCCCTAGCGGGAGACCACAATGAGCAGTTCTTC
D gene: .; V gene: TRBV10-2; J gene: TRBJ1-1; clone size: many; CDR3 protein: CASSESGGGSGNTEAFF; CDR3 DNA: TGCGCCAGCAGTGAGTCAGGTGGGGGATCGGGGAACACTGAAGCTTTCTTT
D gene: .; V gene: TRBV10-3; J gene: TRBJ2-2; clone size: .; CDR3 protein: CATTPQGGTGELFF; CDR3 DNA: TGTGCCACCACACCACAGGGAGGGACCGGGGAGCTGTTTTTT
D gene: .; V gene: TRBV7-7; J gene: TRBJ2-1; clone size: once; CDR3 protein: CASSPSGRYRGRRHEQFF; CDR3 DNA: TGTGCCAGCAGCCCGTCGGGGAGGTATCGGGGGAGGAGACATGAGCAGTTCTTC
D gene: .; V gene: TRBV10-3; J gene: TRBJ2-3; clone size: few; CDR3 protein: CAIALSTDTQYF; CDR3 DNA: TGTGCCATCGCTCTCAGCACAGATACGCAGTATTTT
D gene: TRBD2; V gene: TRBV20-1; J gene: TRBJ2-5; clone size: .; CDR3 protein: CSASSLAGLETQYF; CDR3 DNA: TGCAGTGCTAGTTCGCTAGCGGGGTTGGAGACCCAGTACTTC
D gene: TRBD2; V gene: TRBV5-7; J gene: TRBJ2-3; clone size: few; CDR3 protein: CASSFYRDYFTDTQYF; CDR3 DNA: TGTGCCAGCAGCTTCTACCGGGACTATTTCACAGATACGCAGTATTTT
D gene: TRBD2; V gene: TRBV19; J gene: TRBJ2-1; clone size: .; CDR3 protein: CASSISGRLNEQFF; CDR3 DNA: TGTGCCAGTAGTATAAGCGGGAGATTAAATGAGCAGTTCTTC
D gene: TRBD1; V gene: TRBV12-5; J gene: TRBJ2-7; clone size: few; CDR3 protein: CASGLVRGLLAANPHEQYF; CDR3 DNA: TGTGCTAGTGGTTTGGTAAGGGGGCTCCTCGCGGCAAACCCTCACGAGCAGTACTTC
D gene: .; V gene: TRBV14; J gene: TRBJ1-1; clone size: few; CDR3 protein: CASTQGAANTEAFF; CDR3 DNA: TGTGCCAGCACGCAAGGGGCAGCGAACACTGAAGCTTTCTTT
D gene: TRBD2; V gene: TRBV4-1; J gene: TRBJ2-1; clone size: few; CDR3 protein: CASSQDPSGSRNEQFF; CDR3 DNA: TGCGCCAGCAGCCAAGATCCCAGCGGGAGTAGGAATGAGCAGTTCTTC
D gene: .; V gene: TRBV7-3; J gene: TRBJ2-5; clone size: .; CDR3 protein: CASSLMGTSQETQYF; CDR3 DNA: TGTGCCAGCAGCTTAATGGGGACATCCCAAGAGACCCAGTACTTC
D gene: TRBD1; V gene: TRBV2; J gene: TRBJ1-4; clone size: few; CDR3 protein: CASSGVGTAKKLFF; CDR3 DNA: TGTGCCAGCAGTGGGGTCGGGACAGCTAAAAAACTGTTTTTT
D gene: TRBD1; V gene: TRBV6-1; J gene: TRBJ1-5; clone size: .; CDR3 protein: CASRPHGQGRDQPQHF; CDR3 DNA: TGTGCCAGCAGACCTCATGGACAGGGGAGGGATCAGCCCCAGCATTTT
D gene: TRBD2; V gene: TRBV29-1; J gene: TRBJ2-5; clone size: .; CDR3 protein: CSVAASGRGQETQYF; CDR3 DNA: TGCAGCGTTGCCGCTAGCGGAAGAGGCCAAGAGACCCAGTACTTC
D gene: TRBD1; V gene: TRBV5-1; J gene: TRBJ2-2; clone size: .; CDR3 protein: CASSSTGTGGDGELFF; CDR3 DNA: TGCGCCAGCAGCTCGACCGGGACAGGGGGAGACGGGGAGCTGTTTTTT
D gene: TRBD1; V gene: TRBV10-2; J gene: TRBJ2-5; clone size: .; CDR3 protein: CAGKTGVHETQYF; CDR3 DNA: TGCGCCGGCAAGACAGGGGTCCACGAGACCCAGTACTTC
D gene: .; V gene: TRBV6-1; J gene: TRBJ1-2; clone size: few; CDR3 protein: CASNGGGVYGYTF; CDR3 DNA: TGTGCCAGCAATGGGGGAGGTGTCTATGGCTACACCTTC
D gene: .; V gene: TRBV5-1; J gene: TRBJ1-1; clone size: many; CDR3 protein: CASRGQPNTEAFF; CDR3 DNA: TGCGCCAGCCGAGGACAGCCGAACACTGAAGCTTTCTTT
D gene: .; V gene: TRBV19; J gene: TRBJ1-2; clone size: .; CDR3 protein: CASSEMGANYGYTF; CDR3 DNA: TGTGCCAGTAGTGAGATGGGGGCTAACTATGGCTACACCTTC